These T cell receptor beta chains were read from a single sample in a study of cytomegalovirus exposure and HLA in healthy donors. TCRdb keeps only in-frame clones here, not all; method: immunoSEQ multiplex PCR. Its listing shows roughly 70,000 clones. Sequencing used PBMCs. The receptors derive from a female donor in good health and CMV-seropositive. The CDR3 runs from the conserved cysteine through the conserved F or W. A D gene is named only where the DNA matches it firmly.

D: TRBD1; V: TRBV6-1; J: TRBJ1-2; length: 14; DNA: TGTGCCAGCAGGAAGCCGGGACAGGGTTCTGGCTACACCTTC; CDR3: CASRKPGQGSGYTF
D: .; V: TRBV15; J: TRBJ2-7; length: 13; DNA: TGTGCCACCAGCCCAAATAGAGGTGACGAGCAGTACTTC; CDR3: CATSPNRGDEQYF
D: .; V: TRBV7-9; J: TRBJ1-2; length: 15; DNA: TGTGCCAGCAGCTTAAACACAGCAGCTAACTATGGCTACACCTTC; CDR3: CASSLNTAANYGYTF
D: .; V: TRBV4-2; J: TRBJ1-2; length: 17; DNA: TGTGCCAGCAGCCAAGTAGGGGAAATACTCCTGAACTATGGCTACACCTTC; CDR3: CASSQVGEILLNYGYTF
D: .; V: TRBV27; J: TRBJ1-5; length: 15; DNA: TGTGCCAGCAGTTATGGGAGGGAGGTTGGTCAGCCCCAGCATTTT; CDR3: CASSYGREVGQPQHF
D: TRBD2; V: TRBV5-1; J: TRBJ2-5; length: 17; DNA: TGCGCCAGCAGCTTCCTGGGACTAGCGGGCTACAAAGAGACCCAGTACTTC; CDR3: CASSFLGLAGYKETQYF
D: TRBD2; V: TRBV5-4; J: TRBJ2-2; length: 17; DNA: TGTGCCAGCAGCTTGGCAGGGCTAGCGGGAGATACCGGGGAGCTGTTTTTT; CDR3: CASSLAGLAGDTGELFF
D: .; V: TRBV6-5; J: TRBJ2-1; length: 14; DNA: TGTGCCAGCAGTTATCAAGTGGGGAGTCCTGAGCAGTTCTTC; CDR3: CASSYQVGSPEQFF
D: TRBD1; V: TRBV19; J: TRBJ1-5; length: 16; DNA: TGTGCCAGTAGTACCCTAACAGGGGGAAGCAATCAGCCCCAGCATTTT; CDR3: CASSTLTGGSNQPQHF
D: TRBD1; V: TRBV4-2; J: TRBJ1-2; length: 16; DNA: TGTGCCAGCAGCCAAGACGGACAGGGGGCAGACTATGGCTACACCTTC; CDR3: CASSQDGQGADYGYTF
D: TRBD1; V: TRBV5-1; J: TRBJ2-3; length: 15; DNA: TGCGCCAGCAGCTTGCAGGGGGTCAGCGCAGATACGCAGTATTTT; CDR3: CASSLQGVSADTQYF
D: .; V: TRBV9; J: TRBJ2-2; length: 14; DNA: TGTGCCAGCAGCCTCTCTACGAACACCGGGGAGCTGTTTTTT; CDR3: CASSLSTNTGELFF
D: .; V: TRBV7-2; J: TRBJ1-1; length: 15; DNA: TGTGCCAGCTTAAGGGTGGGGGGAGCGAACACTGAGGCTTTCTTT; CDR3: CASLRVGGANTEAFF
D: TRBD1; V: TRBV5-6; J: TRBJ1-5; length: 15; DNA: TGTGCCAGCAGCTTGAGGGGGCTGGACAATCAGCCCCAGCATTTT; CDR3: CASSLRGLDNQPQHF
D: .; V: TRBV7-2; J: TRBJ2-7; length: 12; DNA: TGTGCCAGCAGCGTGCTAGACCGCGAGCAGTACTTC; CDR3: CASSVLDREQYF
D: .; V: TRBV18; J: TRBJ2-1; length: 17; DNA: TGTGCCAGCTCGCCTCCCGGAGTTAGGCAAATTAACAATGAGCAGTTCTTC; CDR3: CASSPPGVRQINNEQFF
D: TRBD1; V: TRBV19; J: TRBJ1-1; length: 14; DNA: TGTGCCAGTAGTCAGGGGGCCCTGAGGACTGAAGCTTTCTTT; CDR3: CASSQGALRTEAFF
D: TRBD2; V: TRBV27; J: TRBJ2-3; length: 15; DNA: TGTGCCAGCAGATTAAGCGGGAGGGCCACAGATACGCAGTATTTT; CDR3: CASRLSGRATDTQYF
D: .; V: TRBV7-9; J: TRBJ1-4; length: 13; DNA: TGTGCCAGCAGCTTAGGTTCAGGGGAAAAACTGTTTTTT; CDR3: CASSLGSGEKLFF
D: .; V: TRBV5-6; J: TRBJ1-2; length: 12; DNA: TGTGCCAGCAGCTTGGGGACAACTGGCTACACCTTC; CDR3: CASSLGTTGYTF
D: TRBD2; V: TRBV4-3; J: TRBJ2-1; length: 20; DNA: TGCGCCAGCAGCCACCATAGGACTAGCGGGAGACGCGGAGACTACAATGAGCAGTTCTTC; CDR3: CASSHHRTSGRRGDYNEQFF
D: TRBD2; V: TRBV7-2; J: TRBJ2-2; length: 16; DNA: TGTGCCAGCAGCTTGGGACTAGCGGGAGTTATCGGGGAGCTGTTTTTT; CDR3: CASSLGLAGVIGELFF
D: .; V: TRBV9; J: TRBJ2-1; length: 15; DNA: TGTGCCAGCAGCGCCGGGACTTCCTCCTACAATGAGCAGTTCTTC; CDR3: CASSAGTSSYNEQFF
D: .; V: TRBV5-6; J: TRBJ1-2; length: 14; DNA: TGTGCCAGCAGCTTGGATGGGGGCGGCTATGGCTACACCTTC; CDR3: CASSLDGGGYGYTF
D: TRBD2; V: TRBV28; J: TRBJ2-7; length: 15; DNA: TGTGCCAGCAGTTCAGCGGCTAGCGGGAGATACGAGCAGTACTTC; CDR3: CASSSAASGRYEQYF
D: .; V: TRBV29-1; J: TRBJ1-1; length: 12; DNA: TGCAGCGTTCTGGACGGGAGCCCTGAAGCTTTCTTT; CDR3: CSVLDGSPEAFF
D: .; V: TRBV9; J: TRBJ2-1; length: 12; DNA: TGTGCCAGCCCGAGGTTGGACAATGAGCAGTTCTTC; CDR3: CASPRLDNEQFF
D: .; V: TRBV13; J: TRBJ2-2; length: 14; DNA: TGTGCCAGCAGCAAGACAGGTAGCACCGGGGAGCTGTTTTTT; CDR3: CASSKTGSTGELFF
D: TRBD2; V: TRBV13; J: TRBJ2-7; length: 16; DNA: TGTGCCAGCAGCTTCCGCGGGGAGGGGAAAAGCTACGAGCAGTACTTC; CDR3: CASSFRGEGKSYEQYF
D: .; V: TRBV5-8; J: TRBJ2-6; length: 15; DNA: TGTGCCAGCAGCCAGGGATACTCTGGGGCCAACGTCCTGACTTTC; CDR3: CASSQGYSGANVLTF
D: TRBD1; V: TRBV6-5; J: TRBJ1-2; length: 12; DNA: TGTGCCAGCAGGCCCCCAGGGGGAGGCTACACCTTC; CDR3: CASRPPGGGYTF
D: .; V: TRBV30; J: TRBJ1-4; length: 16; DNA: TGTGCCTGGAGCAGACAGGCTTTTACAACTAATGAAAAACTGTTTTTT; CDR3: CAWSRQAFTTNEKLFF
D: TRBD1; V: TRBV2; J: TRBJ2-7; length: 15; DNA: TGTGCCAGCAGTGAAGTTCAAACAGGGGCCTACGAGCAGTACTTC; CDR3: CASSEVQTGAYEQYF
D: .; V: TRBV15; J: TRBJ2-7; length: 14; DNA: TGTGCCACCAGCAGAGATCTAGCTTCCTACGAGCAGTACTTC; CDR3: CATSRDLASYEQYF
D: .; V: TRBV19; J: TRBJ1-1; length: 15; DNA: .; CDR3: CASTSGGTGATEAFF
D: TRBD2; V: TRBV4-1; J: TRBJ2-1; length: 13; DNA: TGCGCCAGCAGCTCCCAAACTAGCGGTGAGCAGTTCTTC; CDR3: CASSSQTSGEQFF
D: TRBD2; V: TRBV7-9; J: TRBJ2-1; length: 15; DNA: TGTGCCAGCAGCCTGCGGGGGGCTTGGAACAATGAGCAGTTCTTC; CDR3: CASSLRGAWNNEQFF
D: .; V: TRBV7-2; J: TRBJ2-3; length: 14; DNA: TGTGCCAGCAGCTTATCCGGGTACGAAGATACGCAGTATTTT; CDR3: CASSLSGYEDTQYF
D: .; V: TRBV6-5; J: TRBJ1-1; length: 13; DNA: TGTGCCAGCAGGGACAGCATGAACACTGAAGCTTTCTTT; CDR3: CASRDSMNTEAFF
D: TRBD1; V: TRBV5-5; J: TRBJ2-7; length: 15; DNA: TGTGCCAGCAGCGGAACCGGGACAGGGTTCTACGAGCAGTACTTC; CDR3: CASSGTGTGFYEQYF
D: .; V: TRBV9; J: TRBJ2-1; length: 14; DNA: TGTGCCAGCAGCGTTTGGACGGACGGGGGTGAGCAGTTCTTC; CDR3: CASSVWTDGGEQFF
D: .; V: TRBV5-6; J: TRBJ1-5; length: 13; DNA: TGTGCCAGCAGCTTGGAGGCGGGACAGCCCCAGCATTTT; CDR3: CASSLEAGQPQHF
D: TRBD2; V: TRBV9; J: TRBJ2-2; length: 14; DNA: TGTGCCAGCAGGCCTAGCGGCAACACCGGGGAGCTGTTTTTT; CDR3: CASRPSGNTGELFF
D: TRBD1; V: TRBV9; J: TRBJ2-1; length: 15; DNA: TGTGCCAGCAGCGCCGGGACAGGGGATTACAATGAGCAGTTCTTC; CDR3: CASSAGTGDYNEQFF
D: TRBD1; V: TRBV5-1; J: TRBJ1-5; length: 14; DNA: TGCGCCAGCAGCCCCGGACAGGGGAATCAGCCCCAGCATTTT; CDR3: CASSPGQGNQPQHF
D: TRBD2; V: TRBV18; J: TRBJ2-1; length: 16; DNA: TGTGCCAGCTCACCGGCTCTTCCGGGAGGGAACAATGAGCAGTTCTTC; CDR3: CASSPALPGGNNEQFF